Listed below are T cell receptor beta chains from one sample, sequenced in a study of shared clonotypes between healthy human individuals. The protocol was immunoSEQ multiplex PCR, while the TCRdb copy is restricted to in-frame clones and leaves out a portion. The table lists roughly 700,000 clones, approximately 79% of them singletons, with approximately 1.8% in the top ten. Input material: memory CD4+ T cells sorted from blood. These receptors all stem from a woman aged 30 to 39 in good health. Both conserved end residues are part of each CDR3. The order of the fields is clone size, J gene, V gene, D gene, CDR3 DNA, CDR3 protein. D genes are given only for firm matches. Clone size is not always given. Where it is, it says once, few, many or a class for expanded clones.

abundance: once
j_gene: TRBJ1-1
v_gene: TRBV5-1
d_gene: NA
CDR3nt: TGCGCCAGCAGCTTGGGTGGTTCTACGGAAACTGAAGCTTTCTTT
CDR3aa: CASSLGGSTETEAFF

abundance: NA
j_gene: TRBJ1-5
v_gene: TRBV28
d_gene: NA
CDR3nt: TGTGCCAGCAGTGCCAGACAGGAGGTGTTTCAGCCCCAGCATTTT
CDR3aa: CASSARQEVFQPQHF

abundance: once
j_gene: TRBJ2-5
v_gene: TRBV7-2
d_gene: TRBD2
CDR3nt: TGTGCCAGCAGCCCCTCGGGACTAGACGCGGGGACCCAGTACTTC
CDR3aa: CASSPSGLDAGTQYF

abundance: once
j_gene: TRBJ1-6
v_gene: TRBV15
d_gene: NA
CDR3nt: TGTGCCACCAGCAGAGACCGTGAGGGTTTCAGTATACGTTCACCCCTCCACTTT
CDR3aa: CATSRDREGFSIRSPLHF

abundance: many
j_gene: TRBJ2-1
v_gene: TRBV9
d_gene: TRBD1
CDR3nt: TGTGCCAGCAGCGCCAAGCCCGGGACAGGGGGATACAATGAGCAGTTCTTC
CDR3aa: CASSAKPGTGGYNEQFF

abundance: NA
j_gene: TRBJ1-4
v_gene: TRBV28
d_gene: TRBD1
CDR3nt: TGTGCCAGCAGTCCTGCGGACAGGGAGGGAGAAAAACTGTTTTTT
CDR3aa: CASSPADREGEKLFF

abundance: NA
j_gene: TRBJ2-7
v_gene: TRBV5-8
d_gene: NA
CDR3nt: TGTGCCAGCAGCTTGATCAGGACTCACGAGCAGTACTTC
CDR3aa: CASSLIRTHEQYF

abundance: NA
j_gene: TRBJ1-2
v_gene: TRBV6-1
d_gene: NA
CDR3nt: TGTGCCACCTCGGGGGCGCAGGGAAACTATGGCTACACCTTC
CDR3aa: CATSGAQGNYGYTF

abundance: NA
j_gene: TRBJ1-4
v_gene: TRBV19
d_gene: NA
CDR3nt: TGTGCCAGTAGTCTTTACGCCGGGGCAACTAATGAAAAACTGTTTTTT
CDR3aa: CASSLYAGATNEKLFF

abundance: NA
j_gene: TRBJ1-4
v_gene: TRBV7-9
d_gene: NA
CDR3nt: TGTGCCAGCAGCCCACAGGGTATTAGGACTAATGAAAAACTGTTTTTT
CDR3aa: CASSPQGIRTNEKLFF

abundance: NA
j_gene: TRBJ1-2
v_gene: TRBV14
d_gene: NA
CDR3nt: TGTGCCAGCAGCCAAGCCCGGGTTGGCTACACCTTC
CDR3aa: CASSQARVGYTF

abundance: once
j_gene: TRBJ2-1
v_gene: TRBV28
d_gene: NA
CDR3nt: TGTGCCAATGAACAGCACGGTGAGCAGTTCTTC
CDR3aa: CANEQHGEQFF

abundance: once
j_gene: TRBJ1-5
v_gene: TRBV19
d_gene: NA
CDR3nt: TGTGCCAGTAGTAATTGGCAGACTAGCAATCAGCCCCAGCATTTT
CDR3aa: CASSNWQTSNQPQHF